This record concerns one T cell receptor (beta chain) sequence. Antigen: not known. The sample originates from a study of T cell repertoires in ileal Crohn's disease. General study points: Sorted CD8 T cells held more high-frequency clones than CD4. All patients with clonality above 26.8% had endoscopic recurrence.

Assay used: immunoSEQ multiplex PCR; TCRdb lists only in-frame clones, some missing. The profile covers more than 15,000 clones, with over 80% appearing a single time and 9% to 12% taken by the ten largest. This sequence was found in an adult with Crohn's disease. Sequenced: ileal tissue.

CDR3 coding DNA: TGTGCCAGCAGTACTACCCCGGTTTCACCCCTCCACTTT. Encoded protein: CASSTTPVSPLHF. The chain couples TRBV27 to TRBJ1-6; D is undetermined. The CDR3 consists of 13 residues. Trimming took off 5 bases at V and 9 bases at J, with 11 bases between the two ends. Germline-derived CDR1 and CDR2 are MNHEY and SMNVEV (reference sequence).